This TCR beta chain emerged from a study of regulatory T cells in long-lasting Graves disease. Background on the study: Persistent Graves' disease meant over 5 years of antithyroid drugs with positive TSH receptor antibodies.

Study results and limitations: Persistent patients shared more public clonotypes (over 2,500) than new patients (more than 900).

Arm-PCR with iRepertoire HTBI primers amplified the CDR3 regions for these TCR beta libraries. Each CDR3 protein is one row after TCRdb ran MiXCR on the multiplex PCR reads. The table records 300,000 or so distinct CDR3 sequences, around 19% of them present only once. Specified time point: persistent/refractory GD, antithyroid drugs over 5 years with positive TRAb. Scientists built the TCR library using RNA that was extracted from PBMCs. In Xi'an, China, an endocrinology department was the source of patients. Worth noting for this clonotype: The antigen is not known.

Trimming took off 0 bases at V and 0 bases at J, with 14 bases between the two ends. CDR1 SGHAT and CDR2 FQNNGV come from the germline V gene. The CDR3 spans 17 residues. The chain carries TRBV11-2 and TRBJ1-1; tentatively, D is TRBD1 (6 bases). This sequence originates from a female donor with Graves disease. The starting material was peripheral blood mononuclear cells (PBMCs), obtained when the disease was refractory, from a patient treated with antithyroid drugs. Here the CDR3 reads CASSLEWQGRMNTEAFF. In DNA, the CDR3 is TGTGCCAGCAGCTTAGAGTGGCAGGGGCGTATGAACACTGAAGCTTTCTTT.